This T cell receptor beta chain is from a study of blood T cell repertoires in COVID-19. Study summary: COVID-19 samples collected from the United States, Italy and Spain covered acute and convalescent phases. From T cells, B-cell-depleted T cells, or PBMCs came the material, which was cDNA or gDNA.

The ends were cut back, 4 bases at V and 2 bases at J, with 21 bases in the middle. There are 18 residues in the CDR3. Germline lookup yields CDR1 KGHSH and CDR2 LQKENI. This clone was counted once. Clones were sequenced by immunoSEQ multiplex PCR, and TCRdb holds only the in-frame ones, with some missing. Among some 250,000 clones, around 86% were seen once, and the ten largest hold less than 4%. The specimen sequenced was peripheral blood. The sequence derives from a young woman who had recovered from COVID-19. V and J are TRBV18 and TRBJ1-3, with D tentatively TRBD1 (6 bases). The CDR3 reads CASSLTPFGQLAGNTIYF. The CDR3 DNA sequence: TGTGCCAGCTCACTAACCCCTTTTGGACAGCTTGCTGGAAACACCATATATTTT.